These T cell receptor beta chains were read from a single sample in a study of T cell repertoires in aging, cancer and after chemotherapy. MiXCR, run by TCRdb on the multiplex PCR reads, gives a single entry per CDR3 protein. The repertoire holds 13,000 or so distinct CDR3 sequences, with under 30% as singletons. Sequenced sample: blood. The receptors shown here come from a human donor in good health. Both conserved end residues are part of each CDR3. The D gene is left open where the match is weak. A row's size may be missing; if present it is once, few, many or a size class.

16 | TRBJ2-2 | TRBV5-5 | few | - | CASSLGVGANTGELFF | TGTGCCAGCAGCTTGGGGGTGGGGGCGAACACCGGGGAGCTGTTTTTT
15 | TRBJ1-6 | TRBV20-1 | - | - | CSAKRGGSDLGSLHF | TGCAGTGCAAAACGAGGGGGTAGTGATCTGGGATCCCTCCACTTT
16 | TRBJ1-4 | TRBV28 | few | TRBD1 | CASSFDRGRTNEKLFF | TGTGCCAGCAGTTTTGACAGGGGGCGAACTAATGAAAAACTGTTTTTT
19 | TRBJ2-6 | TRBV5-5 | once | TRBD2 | CASSGGTRVNPPGANVLTF | TGCGCCAGCAGCGGGGGGACACGCGTGAATCCCCCTGGGGCCAACGTCCTGACTTTC
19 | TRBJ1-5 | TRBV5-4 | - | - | CASVLGGRDRHWGNQPQHF | TGTGCCAGCGTCCTTGGAGGTCGGGACCGCCATTGGGGCAATCAGCCCCAGCATTTT
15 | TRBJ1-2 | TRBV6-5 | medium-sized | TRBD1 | CASSPRDRVNYGYTF | TGTGCCAGCAGTCCCAGGGACAGGGTAAACTATGGCTACACCTTC
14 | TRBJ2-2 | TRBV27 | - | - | CASSLLLRPRELFF | TGTGCCAGCAGCCTCCTACTAAGGCCTCGAGAGCTGTTTTTT
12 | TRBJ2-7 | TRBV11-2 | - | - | CASSLRSSEQYF | TGTGCCAGCAGCTTAAGGAGTTCCGAGCAGTACTTC
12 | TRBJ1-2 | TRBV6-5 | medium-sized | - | CASNTRTGGYTF | TGTGCCAGCAACACAAGGACTGGTGGCTACACCTTC
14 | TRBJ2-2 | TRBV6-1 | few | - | CASSETVRTGELFF | TGTGCCAGCAGTGAGACAGTTCGCACCGGGGAGCTGTTTTTT
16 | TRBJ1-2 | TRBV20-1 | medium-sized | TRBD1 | CSARLAGGRGGYGYTF | TGCAGTGCTAGATTGGCAGGGGGCAGGGGAGGCTATGGCTACACCTTC
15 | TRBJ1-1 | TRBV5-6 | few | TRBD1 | CASSPVNRGSTEAFF | TGTGCCAGCAGCCCCGTCAACAGGGGTTCCACTGAAGCTTTCTTT
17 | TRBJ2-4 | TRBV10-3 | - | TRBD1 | CAISESGTGFSKNIQYF | TGTGCCATCAGTGAGTCAGGGACAGGGTTCTCCAAAAACATTCAGTACTTC
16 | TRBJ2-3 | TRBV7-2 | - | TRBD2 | CASSPWGGELTDTQYF | TGTGCCAGCAGCCCCTGGGGAGGGGAACTCACAGATACGCAGTATTTT
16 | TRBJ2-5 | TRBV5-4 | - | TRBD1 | CASSFGDRGNQETQYF | TGTGCCAGCAGCTTCGGGGACAGGGGAAACCAAGAGACCCAGTACTTC
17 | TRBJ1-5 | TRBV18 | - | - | CASSPVVTGAGNQPQHF | TGTGCCAGCTCACCAGTAGTGACGGGGGCGGGCAATCAGCCCCAGCATTTT
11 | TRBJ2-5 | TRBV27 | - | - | CASSLDQTQYF | TGTGCCAGCAGTTTGGACCAGACCCAGTACTTC
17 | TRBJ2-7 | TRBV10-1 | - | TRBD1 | CASSGNGGTGSSYEQYF | TGCGCCAGCAGTGGAAACGGGGGGACAGGGTCGTCCTACGAGCAGTACTTC
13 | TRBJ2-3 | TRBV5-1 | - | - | CASAPQGTDTQYF | TGCGCCAGCGCGCCCCAGGGCACAGATACGCAGTATTTT
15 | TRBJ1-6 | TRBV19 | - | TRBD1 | CASSIGGTVNSPLHF | TGTGCCAGTAGTATAGGAGGGACAGTTAATTCACCCCTCCACTTT
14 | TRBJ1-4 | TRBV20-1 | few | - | CSAREVGSNEKLFF | TGCAGTGCTAGAGAAGTTGGATCCAATGAAAAACTGTTTTTT
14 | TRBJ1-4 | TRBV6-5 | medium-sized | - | CASSNRRANEKLFF | TGTGCCAGCAGTAACCGGAGGGCTAATGAAAAACTGTTTTTT
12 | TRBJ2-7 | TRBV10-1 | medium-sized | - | CASSPNSYEQYF | TGCGCCAGCAGTCCTAACTCCTACGAGCAGTACTTC
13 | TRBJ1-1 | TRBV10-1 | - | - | CASSENGGTEAFF | TGCGCCAGCAGTGAGAATGGCGGGACCGAAGCTTTCTTT
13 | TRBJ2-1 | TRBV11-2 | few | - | CASSLEISGEQFF | TGTGCCAGCAGCTTAGAGATTTCGGGTGAGCAGTTCTTC
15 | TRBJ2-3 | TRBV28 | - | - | CASRPGTLSTDTQYF | TGTGCCAGCAGACCCGGGACTCTCAGCACAGATACGCAGTATTTT
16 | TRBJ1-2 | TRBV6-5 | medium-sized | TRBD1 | CASSYFQRRTGFGYTF | TGTGCCAGCAGTTACTTTCAGAGGAGGACAGGGTTTGGCTACACCTTC
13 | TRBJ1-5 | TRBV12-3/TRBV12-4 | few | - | CASSFVSANLVHF | TGTGCCAGCAGTTTTGTCTCGGCAAACCTTGTGCATTTT
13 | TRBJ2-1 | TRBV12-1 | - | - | CASSFSGIDEQFF | TGTGCCAGCAGCTTTTCAGGGATCGATGAGCAGTTCTTC
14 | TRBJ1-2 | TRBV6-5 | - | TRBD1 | CASSLDRGRFGYTF | TGTGCCAGCAGTTTAGACAGGGGACGGTTTGGCTACACCTTC
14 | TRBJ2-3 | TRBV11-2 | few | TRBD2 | CASSSRLARDTQYF | TGTGCCAGCAGCTCCCGACTAGCCCGAGATACGCAGTATTTT
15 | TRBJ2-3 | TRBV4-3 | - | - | CASSHVGASTDTQYF | TGCGCCAGCAGCCATGTGGGGGCTAGCACAGATACGCAGTATTTT
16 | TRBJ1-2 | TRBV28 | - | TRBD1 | CASSPDRGHSYYGYTF | TGTGCCAGCAGTCCGGACAGGGGGCATTCTTACTATGGCTACACCTTC
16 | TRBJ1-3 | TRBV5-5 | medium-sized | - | CASSLDGGAGGNTIYF | TGTGCCAGCAGCTTGGATGGGGGGGCTGGTGGAAACACCATATATTTT
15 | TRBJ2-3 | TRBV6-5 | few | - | CATGAGRPGTDTQYF | TGTGCCACAGGGGCCGGCAGGCCGGGGACAGATACGCAGTATTTT
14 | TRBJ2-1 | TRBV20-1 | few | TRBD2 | CSATTSGGFVEQFF | TGCAGTGCTACGACTAGCGGGGGGTTCGTTGAGCAGTTCTTC
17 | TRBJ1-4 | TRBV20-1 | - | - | CSALGLPRYHPNEKLFF | TGCAGTGCTTTGGGACTCCCTAGGTACCACCCTAATGAAAAACTGTTTTTT
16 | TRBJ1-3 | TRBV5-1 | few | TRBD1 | CASSLDQGGTGNTIYF | TGCGCCAGCAGCTTGGATCAAGGGGGCACTGGAAACACCATATATTTT
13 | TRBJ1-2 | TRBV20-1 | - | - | CSAPPQGGYGYTF | TGCAGTGCTCCCCCCCAGGGCGGCTATGGCTACACCTTC
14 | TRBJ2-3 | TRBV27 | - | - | CASSPGRQTDTQYF | TGTGCCAGCAGCCCGGGACGCCAGACAGATACGCAGTATTTT
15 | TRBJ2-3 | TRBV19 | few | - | CASSMGSGGTDTQYF | TGTGCCAGTAGTATGGGTAGCGGAGGCACAGATACGCAGTATTTT
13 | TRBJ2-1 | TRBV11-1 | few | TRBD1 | CASSSDRHNEQFF | TGTGCCAGCAGCTCGGACAGGCACAATGAGCAGTTCTTC
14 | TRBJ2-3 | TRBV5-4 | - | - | CASSPAPKPDTQYF | TGTGCCAGCAGCCCCGCCCCGAAACCAGATACGCAGTATTTT
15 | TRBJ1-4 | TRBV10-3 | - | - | CAISPGDARNEKLFF | TGTGCCATCTCCCCTGGGGACGCCCGGAATGAAAAACTGTTTTTT
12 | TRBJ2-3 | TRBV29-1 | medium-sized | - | CSVCLLTDTQYF | TGCAGCGTTTGTCTCTTAACAGATACGCAGTATTTT
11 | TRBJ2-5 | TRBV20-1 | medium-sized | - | CSASTAETQYF | TGCAGTGCTAGCACGGCGGAGACCCAGTACTTC
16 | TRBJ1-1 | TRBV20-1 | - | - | CSARGSAGKVLAEAFF | TGCAGTGCTAGAGGTTCGGCAGGGAAAGTGCTGGCTGAAGCTTTCTTT
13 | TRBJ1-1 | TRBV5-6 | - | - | CASSSEGSTEAFF | TGCGCCAGTTCGTCCGAGGGCAGCACTGAAGCTTTCTTT
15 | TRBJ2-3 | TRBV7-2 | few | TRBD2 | CASSLASGRGDTQYF | TGTGCCAGCAGCTTAGCTAGCGGGAGGGGGGATACGCAGTATTTT
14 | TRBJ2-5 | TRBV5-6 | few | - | CASSQTGVQETQYF | TGTGCCAGCAGCCAGACGGGAGTGCAAGAGACCCAGTACTTC
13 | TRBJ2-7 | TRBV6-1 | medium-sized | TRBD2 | CASSPRGLGEQYF | TGTGCCAGCAGTCCGCGGGGGTTAGGGGAGCAGTACTTC
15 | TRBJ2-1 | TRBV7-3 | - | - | CASSPLRGTYNEQFF | TGTGCCAGCAGTCCTTTGCGGGGCACCTACAATGAGCAGTTCTTC
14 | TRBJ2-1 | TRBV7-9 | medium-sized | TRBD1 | CASSLGQGYNEQFF | TGTGCCAGCAGCCTGGGACAGGGTTACAATGAGCAGTTCTTC
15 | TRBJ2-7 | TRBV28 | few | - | CASSSVGTATTNQYF | TGTGCCAGCAGTTCGGTAGGGACGGCAACTACGAACCAGTACTTC
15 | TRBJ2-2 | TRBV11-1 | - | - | CASSLSGVNTGELFF | TGTGCCAGCAGCTTATCTGGGGTCAACACCGGGGAGCTGTTTTTT